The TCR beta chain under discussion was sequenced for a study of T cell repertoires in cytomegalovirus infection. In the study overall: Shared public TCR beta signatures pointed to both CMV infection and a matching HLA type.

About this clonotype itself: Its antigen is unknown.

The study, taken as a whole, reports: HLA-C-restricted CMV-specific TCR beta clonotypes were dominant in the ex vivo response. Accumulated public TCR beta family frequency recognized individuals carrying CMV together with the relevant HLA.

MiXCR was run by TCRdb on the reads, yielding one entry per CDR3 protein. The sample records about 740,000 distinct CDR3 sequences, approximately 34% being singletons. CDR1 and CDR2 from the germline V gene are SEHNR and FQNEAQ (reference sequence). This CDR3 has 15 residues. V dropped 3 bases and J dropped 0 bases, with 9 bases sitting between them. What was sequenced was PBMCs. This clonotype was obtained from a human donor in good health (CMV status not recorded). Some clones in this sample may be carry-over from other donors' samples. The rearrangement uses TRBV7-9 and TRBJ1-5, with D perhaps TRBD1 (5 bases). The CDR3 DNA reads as TGTGCCAGCAGCTTGGGGGACCGTAGCAATCAGCCCCAGCATTTT. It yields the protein CASSLGDRSNQPQHF.